The rows below give T cell receptor beta chains drawn from one sample of a study of T cells in Graves' hyperthyroidism and ophthalmopathy. TCRdb reanalysed the multiplex PCR reads using MiXCR and keeps one entry per CDR3 protein. The profile shows some 270,000 distinct CDR3 sequences, about an eighth of them singletons. Material for sequencing was blood. The receptors were sampled from a woman aged 25 to 39 with Graves' hyperthyroidism that later progressed to Graves' ophthalmopathy. Both conserved end residues are part of each CDR3. A D gene is named only where the DNA matches it firmly. Expanded clones are given a class, and other clones once, few, many or no size at all.

many	15	TRBV20-1	TRBJ2-1	NA	CSARDTASAYNEQFF	TGCAGTGCTAGAGATACGGCCTCCGCCTACAATGAGCAGTTCTTC
many	13	TRBV6-2/TRBV6-3	TRBJ1-4	TRBD1	CASSRDSPAELFF	TGTGCCAGCAGCAGGGACAGCCCGGCGGAACTGTTTTTT
many	16	TRBV15	TRBJ2-7	TRBD1	CATSVGPGQGPYEQYF	TGTGCCACCAGCGTAGGACCGGGACAGGGACCCTACGAGCAGTACTTC
many	14	TRBV29-1	TRBJ1-1	NA	CSVDMRAVNTEAFF	TGCAGCGTTGATATGAGGGCGGTGAACACTGAAGCTTTCTTT
many	15	TRBV11-2	TRBJ2-7	TRBD2	CASSFASGWTYEQYF	TGTGCCAGCAGCTTCGCTAGCGGGTGGACTTACGAGCAGTACTTC
many	15	TRBV7-2	TRBJ2-7	TRBD2	CASTVGLAGGHEQYF	TGTGCCAGCACCGTTGGACTAGCGGGAGGCCACGAGCAGTACTTC
many	13	TRBV20-1	TRBJ1-5	NA	CSASFIRGQPQHF	TGCAGTGCTAGTTTTATTAGGGGACAGCCCCAGCATTTT
many	15	TRBV12-3/TRBV12-4	TRBJ2-2	TRBD2	CASSTIAGDTGELFF	TGTGCCAGCAGTACGATAGCGGGAGACACCGGGGAGCTGTTTTTT
many	14	TRBV6-1	TRBJ2-1	NA	CASSESTTYNEQFF	TGTGCCAGCAGTGAATCCACTACGTACAATGAGCAGTTCTTC
many	12	TRBV10-3	TRBJ1-3	NA	CAIMGSGNTIYF	TGTGCCATTATGGGGTCTGGAAACACCATATATTTT
many	16	TRBV18	TRBJ2-3	NA	CASSPPVGTSTDTQYF	TGTGCCAGCTCACCACCGGTCGGGACCAGCACAGATACGCAGTATTTT
many	17	TRBV7-9	TRBJ2-3	NA	CASSPRNRLLSTDTQYF	TGTGCCAGCAGCCCCCGGAACAGGCTCCTCAGCACAGATACGCAGTATTTT
many	11	TRBV10-3	TRBJ1-1	NA	CAISENTEAFF	TGTGCCATCAGTGAAAACACTGAAGCTTTCTTT
NA	14	TRBV12-3/TRBV12-4	TRBJ1-6	TRBD1	CASSWGQGSSPLHF	TGTGCCAGCAGTTGGGGACAGGGGAGTTCACCCCTCCACTTT
NA	19	TRBV28	TRBJ2-7	TRBD1	CASSPWGLRQGRFSYEQYF	TGTGCCAGCAGCCCCTGGGGGCTCCGACAGGGTCGCTTCTCCTACGAGCAGTACTTC
many	16	TRBV28	TRBJ1-1	NA	CASRTLWGDANTEAFF	TGTGCCAGCAGAACCTTGTGGGGGGACGCGAACACTGAAGCTTTCTTT
NA	15	TRBV4-3	TRBJ2-2	TRBD2	CASSQEAGVTGELFF	TGCGCCAGCAGCCAAGAAGCGGGAGTCACCGGGGAGCTGTTTTTT
NA	17	TRBV7-9	TRBJ2-3	NA	CASNRLGGTTSTDTQYF	TGTGCCAGCAATCGACTTGGCGGGACAACTAGCACAGATACGCAGTATTTT
NA	17	TRBV4-3	TRBJ2-1	TRBD2	CASSQDLGLAGAYEQFF	TGCGCCAGCAGCCAAGATCTCGGACTAGCGGGAGCCTATGAGCAGTTCTTC
many	16	TRBV11-2	TRBJ1-1	NA	CASSDTGGALNTEAFF	TGTGCCAGCAGCGACACCGGGGGGGCGTTGAACACTGAAGCTTTCTTT
few	15	TRBV27	TRBJ1-3	TRBD1	CASSLTGESGNTIYF	TGTGCCAGCAGTTTAACAGGGGAATCTGGAAACACCATATATTTT
NA	16	TRBV5-6	TRBJ2-1	TRBD2	CASSLAGSGDYNEQFF	TGTGCCAGCAGCTTGGCCGGTAGCGGGGACTACAATGAGCAGTTCTTC
NA	15	TRBV5-4	TRBJ2-3	TRBD2	CASSGAGGHPDTQYF	TGTGCCAGCAGCGGGGCGGGAGGGCATCCAGATACGCAGTATTTT
many	16	TRBV11-1	TRBJ1-1	NA	CASSLGLRFVNTEAFF	TGTGCCAGCAGCTTAGGACTCAGGTTTGTGAACACTGAAGCTTTCTTT
NA	15	TRBV24-1	TRBJ2-5	NA	CATSNPEVWGETQYF	TGTGCCACCAGTAACCCCGAGGTGTGGGGGGAGACCCAGTACTTC
NA	14	TRBV19	TRBJ1-3	NA	CASSSDSAGNTIYF	TGTGCCAGTAGTAGTGACTCGGCTGGAAACACCATATATTTT
NA	16	TRBV4-1	TRBJ2-1	TRBD2	CASSQDPSGSRETQFF	TGCGCCAGCAGCCAAGATCCTAGCGGGAGCAGAGAGACCCAGTTCTTC